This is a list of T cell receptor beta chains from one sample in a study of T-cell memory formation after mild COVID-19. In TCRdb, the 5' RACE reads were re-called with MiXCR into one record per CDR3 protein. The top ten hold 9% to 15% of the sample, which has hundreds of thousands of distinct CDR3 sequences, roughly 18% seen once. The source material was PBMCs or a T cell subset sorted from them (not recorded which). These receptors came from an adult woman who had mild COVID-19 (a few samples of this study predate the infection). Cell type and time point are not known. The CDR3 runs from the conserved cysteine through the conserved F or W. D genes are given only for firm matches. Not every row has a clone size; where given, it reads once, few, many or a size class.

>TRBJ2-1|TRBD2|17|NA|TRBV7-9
TGTGCCAGCAGCTTATCCCGGCTAGCGGGGGGGGAAATTAAGCAGTTCTTC
CASSLSRLAGGEIKQFF
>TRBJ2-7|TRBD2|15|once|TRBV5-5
TGTGCCAGCAGCGAGGGACTAGCGGTACAGTACGAGCAGTACTTC
CASSEGLAVQYEQYF
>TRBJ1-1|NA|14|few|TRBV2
TGTGCCAGCAGTGATGACGGGAGGAACACTGAAGCTTTCTTT
CASSDDGRNTEAFF
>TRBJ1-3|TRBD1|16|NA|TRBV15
TGTGCCACCAGCAGAGACTACAGGGGATCTGGAAACACCATATATTTT
CATSRDYRGSGNTIYF
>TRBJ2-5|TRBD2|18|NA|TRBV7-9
TGTGCCAGCAGCTTAGGGGCGTCTAGCGGGAGTCGGCAAGAGACCCAGTACTTC
CASSLGASSGSRQETQYF
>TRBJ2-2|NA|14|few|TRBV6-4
TGTGCCAGCAGTGAGCAGGGTAGCACCGGGGAGCTGTTTTTT
CASSEQGSTGELFF
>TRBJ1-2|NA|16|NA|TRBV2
TGTGCCAGCCGAGGCGGGGCAGGGGTTGGAGACTATGGCTACACCTTC
CASRGGAGVGDYGYTF
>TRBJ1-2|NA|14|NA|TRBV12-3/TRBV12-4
TGTGCCAGCAGTTTACCCGACAGCCCCACCGGCTACACCTTC
CASSLPDSPTGYTF
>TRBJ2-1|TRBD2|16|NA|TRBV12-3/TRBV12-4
TGTGCCAGCAGTTTATTTCGGACTAGCGGGGGGGATGAGCAGTTCTTC
CASSLFRTSGGDEQFF
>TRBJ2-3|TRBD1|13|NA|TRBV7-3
TGTGCCAGCAGCTCGGACCCTAGGACAGGGCTGTATTTT
CASSSDPRTGLYF
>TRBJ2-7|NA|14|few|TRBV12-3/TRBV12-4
TGTGCCAGCAGTCTAGACAGTCTCTCCTACGAGCAGTACTTC
CASSLDSLSYEQYF
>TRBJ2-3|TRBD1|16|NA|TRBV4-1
TGCGCCAGCAGCCAGTTAGACAGGGGCGGCACAGATACGCAGTATTTT
CASSQLDRGGTDTQYF
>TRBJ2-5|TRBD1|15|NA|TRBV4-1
TGCGCCAGCAGCCACTTGTCAGGGGGTGGGGAGACCCAGTACTTC
CASSHLSGGGETQYF
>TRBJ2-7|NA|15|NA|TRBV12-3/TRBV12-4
TGTGCCAGCAGTTTAGCGTTTCGACCACCCTACGAGCAGTACTTC
CASSLAFRPPYEQYF
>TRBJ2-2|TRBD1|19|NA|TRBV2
TGTGCCAGCAAAGAGGGGACAGGGGTACCGAAGGGTCCACCCGGGGAGCTGTTTTTT
CASKEGTGVPKGPPGELFF
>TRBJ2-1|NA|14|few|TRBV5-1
TGCGCCAGCAGCCCGGCCCTAGATTACAATGAGCAGTTCTTC
CASSPALDYNEQFF
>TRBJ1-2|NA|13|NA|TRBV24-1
TGTGCCACCAGTGATCACGGGGTTTCTGGCTACACCTTC
CATSDHGVSGYTF
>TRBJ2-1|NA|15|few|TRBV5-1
TGCGCCAGCAGCACGGGATCATCGACCGGCAATGAGCAGTTCTTC
CASSTGSSTGNEQFF
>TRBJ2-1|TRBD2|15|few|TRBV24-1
TGTGCCACCAGTGTTCATAGCGGGAACGGGAATGAGCAGTTCTTC
CATSVHSGNGNEQFF
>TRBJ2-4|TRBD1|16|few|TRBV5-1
TGCGCCAGCAGCTTACGACAGGGGGTGGTCAAAAACATTCAGTACTTC
CASSLRQGVVKNIQYF
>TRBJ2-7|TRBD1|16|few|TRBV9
TGTGCCAGCAGCCGTAGAGGGGACAGGAGCTCCTACGAGCAGTACTTC
CASSRRGDRSSYEQYF
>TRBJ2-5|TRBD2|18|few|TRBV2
TGTGCCAGCAGTGAAAGGGGACTAGCGGGAGCGCCCGGGGAGACCCAGTACTTC
CASSERGLAGAPGETQYF
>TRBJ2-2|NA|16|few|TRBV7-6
TGTGCCAGCAGCTTAGGGGGTCGTCGGAACACCGGGGAGCTGTTTTTT
CASSLGGRRNTGELFF
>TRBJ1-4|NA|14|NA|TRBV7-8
TGTGCCAGCAGCTTAAGTGGGGAGGAGGAAAAACTGTTTTTT
CASSLSGEEEKLFF
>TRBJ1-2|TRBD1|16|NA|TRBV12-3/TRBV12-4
TGTGCCAGCAGTTGGAGGACAGGGAAGGTTGACTATGGCTACACCTTC
CASSWRTGKVDYGYTF
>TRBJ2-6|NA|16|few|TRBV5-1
TGCGCCAGCAGCTTCACAGGGAACTCTGGGGCCAACGTCCTGACTTTC
CASSFTGNSGANVLTF
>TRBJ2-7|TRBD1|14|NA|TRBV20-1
TGCAGTGCTAGTCCTAGGCAGGGGGCAAAAGAGCAGTACTTC
CSASPRQGAKEQYF
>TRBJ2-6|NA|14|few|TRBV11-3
TGTGCCAGCAGCCGTCTGACTGGGGCCAACGTCCTGACTTTC
CASSRLTGANVLTF
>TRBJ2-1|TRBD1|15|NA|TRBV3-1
TGTGCCAGCAGCCAAGGACAGGGGGCAAGCAATGAGCAGTTCTTC
CASSQGQGASNEQFF
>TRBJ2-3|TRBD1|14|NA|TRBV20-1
TGCAGTGCTACGGGGACAGGTCGCACAGATACGCAGTATTTT
CSATGTGRTDTQYF
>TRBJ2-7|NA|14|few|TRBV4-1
TGCGCCAGCAGCCAAGGGTCCGGGTCCTACGAGCAGTACTTC
CASSQGSGSYEQYF
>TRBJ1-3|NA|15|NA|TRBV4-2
TGTGCCAGCAGCCAAGAGTCAGGGCGAGGAAACACCATATATTTT
CASSQESGRGNTIYF
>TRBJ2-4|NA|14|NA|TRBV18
TGTGCCAGCTCACCGGGGATAGCCAAAAACATTCAGTACTTC
CASSPGIAKNIQYF
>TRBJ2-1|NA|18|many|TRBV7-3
TGTGCCAGCAGCCTAAACCTCCCAGGGCCCAAACCCTACAATGAGCAGTTCTTC
CASSLNLPGPKPYNEQFF
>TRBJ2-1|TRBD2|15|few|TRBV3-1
TGTGCCAGCAGCCACAGCGGGGTCTCCTACAATGAGCAGTTCTTC
CASSHSGVSYNEQFF
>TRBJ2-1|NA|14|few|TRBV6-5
TGTGCCAGCAGTTACCTCCAGGGCGGCAATGAGCAGTTCTTC
CASSYLQGGNEQFF
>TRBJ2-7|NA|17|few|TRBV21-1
TGTGCCACCATTATGTCTAGCGGGAGTTTTGGTTCCTACGAGCAGTACTTC
CATIMSSGSFGSYEQYF
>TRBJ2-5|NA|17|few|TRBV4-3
TGCGCCAGCAGCCCCACCTATAGCGGAGGACTCGGCGAGACCCAGTACTTC
CASSPTYSGGLGETQYF
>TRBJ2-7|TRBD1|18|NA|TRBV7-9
TGTGCCAGCAGCCCCGGGACAGGGGGAATTGGGAGCTCCTACGAGCAGTACTTC
CASSPGTGGIGSSYEQYF
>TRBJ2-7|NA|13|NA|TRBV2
TGTGCCAGCAGGAAAGAGACAGGCTACGAGCAGTACTTC
CASRKETGYEQYF
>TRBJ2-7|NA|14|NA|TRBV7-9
TGTGCCAGCAGCCGCCGGGACCGGCTTTACGAGCAGTACTTC
CASSRRDRLYEQYF
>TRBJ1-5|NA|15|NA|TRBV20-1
TGCAGTGTCCCGGCGGGGGGCGCGGGCAATCAGCCCCAGCATTTT
CSVPAGGAGNQPQHF
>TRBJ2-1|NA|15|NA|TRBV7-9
TGTGCCAGCAGCTTAGCCGAGTGGGCAGGCAATGAGCAGTTCTTC
CASSLAEWAGNEQFF
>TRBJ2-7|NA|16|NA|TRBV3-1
TGTGCCAGCAGCCAAGGGGTTTGGACAGCTTCCTACGAGCAGTACTTC
CASSQGVWTASYEQYF
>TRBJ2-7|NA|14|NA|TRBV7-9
TGTGCCAGCAGCACCACACGGATGGGGATCGAGCAGTACTTC
CASSTTRMGIEQYF
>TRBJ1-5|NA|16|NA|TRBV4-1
TGCGCCAGCAGTCAATCGGGTTATTCGGGCAATCAGCCCCAGCATTTT
CASSQSGYSGNQPQHF